This TCR beta chain is from a study of blood T cells in healthy people across ages. This clonotype showed up many times. The ends lost 7 bases at V and 4 bases at J; junction bases unmatched: 9. Germline V lookup: CDR1 DFQATT, CDR2 SNEGSKA (reference sequence). CDR3 size: 14 residues. Primed by a sample-barcoded 5' primer and a J-beta primer mix, a second PCR proceeded for roughly 7 to 11 cycles. TCRdb re-derived calls from the 5' RACE reads in MiXCR, one entry per CDR3 protein. The sample gives about 1.5 million distinct CDR3 sequences, under 55% of which show up once; less than 5% is in the top ten.

Sample: blood. This receptor was taken from a woman aged 18-29 years in good health. V usage is TRBV20-1 and J usage is TRBJ2-7; 11 bases align to TRBD2. Here the CDR3 DNA reads TGCAGTGTACTACCGGGACTAGCGGATTACGAGCAGTACTTC. Encoded protein: CSVLPGLADYEQYF.